The clone carrying this T cell receptor beta chain was found a few times. Its specificity is unknown. The length of the CDR3 is 16 residues. The germline CDR1 and CDR2 sequences are MGHDK and SYGVNS. Unique-molecular-identifier-tagged TCR beta cDNA libraries were used. From around 1 to 10 million T cells, 400,000 to 550,000 cDNA molecules were obtained. One entry per CDR3 protein, called by TCRdb with MiXCR from the PCR reads. The sample comprises about 820,000 distinct CDR3 sequences, approximately 57% of which are singletons, and roughly 4.4% rests with the top ten. The data originate from a study of post-analysis software for immune sequencing data. Study overall: The study covered relapsing-remitting, secondary progressive and progressive-relapsing courses of multiple sclerosis. Broader study findings: Patients used roughly five TRBV segments, including TRBV5-6, TRBV5-1 and TRBV20-1, more often than controls. Strong co-clustering by F measure was seen for same-batch samples.

The V gene is TRBV25-1, the J gene TRBJ2-4; 9 nucleotides line up with TRBD2. Judging by the DNA end, TRBJ2-7 fits better; the J call may be wrong. The sequence was collected from a girl between 5 and 17 years old with multiple sclerosis. Material: blood. The CDR3 protein is CASSELPSSGIYEQYF. CDR3 coding DNA: TGTGCCAGCAGTGAATTGCCGTCTAGCGGGATTTACGAGCAGTACTTC.